This T cell receptor beta chain was identified during a study of long-term antiretroviral therapy in people with HIV. This CDR3 has 15 residues. Germline assignment: CDR1 MNHEY and CDR2 SVGAGI. V dropped 7 bases and J dropped 2 bases, with 15 bases sitting between them. Survey-level immunoSEQ v3.0 assays were run. Sequencing was designed to cover about 40,000-50,000 T-cell genomes in each sample. Generated by immunoSEQ multiplex PCR, the TCRdb table keeps only in-frame clones and is missing some. There are tens of thousands of clones in the sample; 80% to 90% occur only once, and roughly 7% lies in the top ten.

The sequenced sample was unsorted PBMCs, obtained around 5 years before starting antiretroviral therapy. The chain joins TRBV6-5 to TRBJ1-3, with D perhaps matching TRBD1 (5 bases). This clonotype originated in a man aged 50 to 60 with HIV. CDR3 sequence (DNA): TGTGCCAGCACCCCGGGACGGCGAACTGGAAACACCATATATTTT. Residues: CASTPGRRTGNTIYF.